Presented here are 21 T cell receptor beta chains from one specimen sequenced in a study of T cell repertoires in cytomegalovirus infection. TCRdb used MiXCR to reprocess the reads, holding one entry per CDR3 protein. The data show some 400,000 distinct CDR3 sequences, around a sixth seen once. The sample taken for sequencing was PBMCs. The receptors were sampled from a human donor in good health (CMV status not recorded). Some clones in this sample may be carry-over from other donors' samples.

At least ten counts were recorded for this clonotype. This chain connects TRBV4-1 to TRBJ2-1; D may be TRBD2 (6 bases). Germline CDR1 is MGHRA and CDR2 is YSYEKL. This CDR3 spans 15 amino acids. V lost 2 bases and J 2 bases, leaving 10 bases between the germline ends. This CDR3 reads CASSQSSATYNEQFF. The CDR3 nucleotides are TGCGCCAGCAGCCAATCTAGCGCAACCTACAATGAGCAGTTCTTC.

This clonotype was found a few times. This chain connects TRBV12-3 or TRBV12-4 to TRBJ2-3; D is unresolved. Trimming took 2 bases from V and 6 from J, leaving 6 bases between them. The CDR3 loop spans 12 amino acids. The CDR3 protein is CASSLIRDTQYF. The CDR3 nucleotides are TGTGCCAGCAGTTTAATCCGGGATACGCAGTATTTT.

This clonotype has a count of ten or more. DNA of the CDR3: TGTGCCAGCAGCTTAGTAATATCGGGCGAGCAGTACTTC. It encodes CASSLVISGEQYF. V and J are TRBV7-2 and TRBJ2-7; D call uncertain. Trimming removed 1 base at V and 6 bases at J, with 10 bases between. The germline gives CDR1 SGHTA, CDR2 FQGNSA. The CDR3 sequence is 13 residues long. Combining the CDR3 with reference TRBV7-2 and TRBJ2-7 gives the whole variable domain GAGVSQSPSNKVTEKGKDVELRCDPISGHTALYWYRQSLGQGLEFLIYFQGNSAPDKSGLPSDRFSAERTGGSVSTLTIQRTQQEDSAVYLCASSLVISGEQYFGPGTRLTVT.

The chain has TRBV14 and TRBJ2-1; D may be TRBD2 (7 bases). Germline-derived CDR1 and CDR2 are SGHDN and FVKESK. Trimming cost V 0 bases and J 3 bases, with 18 bases left between them. This CDR3 comprises 18 residues. CDR3 sequence reads: CASSQDLFGGALYNEQFF. CDR3 nucleotide sequence: TGTGCCAGCAGCCAAGATCTGTTTGGGGGGGCTCTCTACAATGAGCAGTTCTTC.

The rearrangement joins TRBV7-2 to TRBJ2-3, with D perhaps TRBD2 (5 bases). The CDR3 sequence is 13 residues long. Germline CDR1 and CDR2: SGHTA and FQGNSA. Trimming cost V 5 bases and J 7 bases, with 13 bases left between them. CDR3 loop: CASSPYGLYTQYF. DNA of the CDR3: TGTGCCAGCAGCCCTTACGGACTGTATACGCAGTATTTT.

The genes are TRBV10-1 and TRBJ2-1; TRBD2 aligns across 12 bases. V shed 0 bases, J shed 0 bases, and the junction held 9 bases outside the gene matches. The CDR3 sequence is 20 residues long. Germline V gene data show CDR1 as WNHNN and CDR2 as SYGVQD (reference sequence). This CDR3 reads CASSESRGLAGQSSYNEQFF. CDR3 coding DNA: TGCGCCAGCAGTGAGTCGCGGGGACTAGCGGGCCAAAGCTCCTACAATGAGCAGTTCTTC.

The chain is built from TRBV19 and TRBJ1-1; 8 bases are shared with TRBD1. The CDR3 runs 14 residues. Per germline, CDR1 LNHDA and CDR2 SQIVND (reference sequence). The V and J ends lost 7 bases and 0 bases, in that order; junction bases with no gene match: 4. CDR3 coding DNA: TGTGCCAGTACGATGGGACAGGTGAACACTGAAGCTTTCTTT. It yields the protein CASTMGQVNTEAFF.

This rearrangement joins TRBV3-1 to TRBJ1-1, with a possible D match to TRBD1 (6 bases). V was trimmed by 1 base and J by 4 bases, leaving 10 bases between them. This CDR3 has 14 residues. Germline values: CDR1 LGHDT, CDR2 YNNKEL (reference sequence). DNA of the CDR3: TGTGCCAGCAGCCAAGGGGGGGCGGGCACTGAAGCTTTCTTT. Translated, it gives CASSQGGAGTEAFF.

The chain is built from TRBV5-4 and TRBJ1-1; 7 bases are shared with TRBD1. The J segment lost 5 bases and the V segment lost 5 bases, leaving 18 bases of the junction unmatched. CDR3 length: 17 residues. Germline V gene lookup returns CDR1 SGHNT and CDR2 YYREEE (reference sequence). The CDR3 reads CASSYWRGKGADTEAFF. The CDR3 nucleotides read TGTGCCAGCAGTTATTGGCGTGGTAAGGGGGCGGATACTGAAGCTTTCTTT.

This clonotype was detected a few times. This chain uses TRBV2 with TRBJ2-7; D is unresolved. The germline gives CDR1 SNHLY, CDR2 FYNNEI. The CDR3 runs to 13 residues. Trimming shortened V by 6 bases and J by 3 bases, and 12 bases separated the two germline ends. The CDR3: CASSLRPYYEQYF. CDR3 in DNA: TGTGCCAGCAGCCTAAGGCCCTACTACGAGCAGTACTTC.

This clonotype was detected ten times or more. The V and J genes are TRBV7-6 and TRBJ2-1, with 8 bases identical to TRBD2. The CDR3 is made up of 14 amino acids. Germline lookup yields CDR1 SGHVS and CDR2 FNYEAQ. V shed 3 bases, J shed 6 bases, and the junction held 4 bases outside the gene matches. This CDR3 is CASSFGAGGNEQFF. For the CDR3, the DNA is TGTGCCAGCAGCTTCGGGGCGGGAGGCAATGAGCAGTTCTTC.

The CDR3 DNA follows: TGTGCCTCCGGGACAGAAATGAACACTGAAGCTTTCTTT. This sequence encodes CASGTEMNTEAFF. The V and J genes are TRBV24-1 and TRBJ1-1; 7 nucleotides align to TRBD1. CDR1 and CDR2 from the germline V gene are KGHDR and SFDVKD. The CDR3 covers 13 residues. The V gene end was trimmed by 12 bases and the J gene end by 0 bases; junction bases not matched to a gene: 6.

This clonotype came up many times. The rearrangement uses TRBV14 and TRBJ1-1; D is uncertain. The CDR3 runs 18 residues. Germline CDR1 and CDR2: SGHDN and FVKESK. V gave up 4 bases and J gave up 1 base, with 22 bases separating them. This CDR3 reads CASSLGLSPPRGNTEAFF. The DNA for the CDR3 is TGTGCCAGCAGCCTAGGACTCAGCCCACCTCGTGGGAACACTGAAGCTTTCTTT.

CDR3 DNA sequence: TGTGCCAGCTCACAAAATCAATGGGGGGGTGGAGACACTGAAGCTTTCTTT. The encoded protein is CASSQNQWGGGDTEAFF. This chain uses TRBV18 with TRBJ1-1, with a tentative D call TRBD1 (5 bases). With 4 bases removed from V and 3 bases from J, the gap between germline ends came to 21 bases. Germline V CDR1 and CDR2: KGHSH, LQKENI. The CDR3 length is 17 residues.

This clonotype occurred a few times. The chain recombines TRBV6-2 or TRBV6-3 with TRBJ2-7; TRBD2 is a possible D gene (5 bases). The CDR3 has 19 amino acids. Germline V gene lookup returns CDR1 MNHEY and CDR2 SVGEGT. The V gene lost 0 bases and the J gene lost 4 bases, with 25 bases spanning the gap. The CDR3 nucleotides read TGTGCCAGCAGTTACTCGAGGGCGGCGTTTGGCGGAAGGGTTTACGAGCAGTACTTC. Amino acids: CASSYSRAAFGGRVYEQYF.

The chain couples TRBV6-2 or TRBV6-3 to TRBJ2-7; TRBD2 aligns across 9 bases. The CDR3 is 14 residues long. Germline loops: CDR1 MNHEY, CDR2 SVGEGT. J gave up 3 bases and V 8 bases, and 8 bases lay outside the gene matches. The CDR3 nucleotides are TGTGCCAGCCGCAAGACTAGCGGTCTCTACGAGCAGTACTTC. Encoded protein: CASRKTSGLYEQYF.

The chain employs TRBV12-3 or TRBV12-4 and TRBJ1-2, with D tentatively TRBD1 (5 bases). Trimming stripped 7 bases from V and 6 bases from J, with 18 bases between. The CDR3 consists of 14 residues. CDR3 DNA: TGTGCCAGCACCCTGGAGGGGACCCGGAATGGCTACACCTTC. Translating it yields CASTLEGTRNGYTF.

The chain recombines TRBV10-3 with TRBJ2-1; TRBD1 matches at 9 bases. The V gene's germline CDR1 is ENHRY and CDR2 SYGVKD. CDR3 length: 16 residues. V was pared by 5 bases and J by 2 bases, with 7 bases of the junction left unmatched. CDR3 sequence (DNA): TGTGCCATCAGTCCACCGGACAGGGGCGCCTACAATGAGCAGTTCTTC. Amino acids: CAISPPDRGAYNEQFF.

This chain links TRBV6-2 or TRBV6-3 with TRBJ2-7, with D possibly TRBD2 on 6 matching bases. The CDR3 spans 15 residues. Between the trimmed V and J ends, which lost 5 bases and 0 bases, there was a span of 14 bases. CDR1 is MNHEY and CDR2 is SVGEGT in the germline V gene. The DNA for the CDR3 is TGTGCCAGCAGTCGAGCGGGTCTCAGCTCCTACGAGCAGTACTTC. The encoded protein is CASSRAGLSSYEQYF.

This clonotype was counted between two and nine times. The genes are TRBV5-1 and TRBJ1-5; 7 nucleotides match TRBD1. Looked up from germline, CDR1 is SGHRS and CDR2 is YFSETQ. V gave up 0 bases and J gave up 5 bases; unmatched junction bases: 2. The CDR3 contains 14 residues. The CDR3 DNA follows: TGCGCCAGCAGCTTGGGGGACAGCGATCAGCCCCAGCATTTT. Translated: CASSLGDSDQPQHF.

The chain is built from TRBV12-3 or TRBV12-4 and TRBJ1-5; D unclear. CDR3 length equals 13 residues. V dropped 7 bases and J dropped 4 bases, with 11 bases sitting between them. The CDR3 bases are TGTGCCAGCACGTCGCTCTCGAATCAGCCCCAGCATTTT. This encodes CASTSLSNQPQHF.